The 11 T cell receptor beta chains reported below all come from one sample, sequenced in a study of T cell responses to AZD1222 COVID-19 vaccine. Clones were sequenced by immunoSEQ multiplex PCR, and TCRdb holds only the in-frame ones, with some missing. Of about 170,000 clones listed, roughly 87% are singletons. The material was peripheral blood, obtained on day 0 of AZD1222 vaccination. These receptors came from an adult in good health.

The rearrangement links TRBV4-1 to TRBJ1-2; 10 bases are shared with TRBD1. Germline V gene lookup returns CDR1 MGHRA and CDR2 YSYEKL. V lost 4 bases, J lost 4 bases, and 6 bases stayed unmatched. The CDR3 runs to 15 residues. The CDR3 DNA follows: TGCGCCAGCAGCCCCGGGACAGGGGTCCTCTATGGCTACACCTTC. Amino acid sequence: CASSPGTGVLYGYTF.

The J gene is TRBJ1-4, the V gene TRBV21-1; the DNA was not compared with TRBD1, the D call given in the table. TRBV21-1 is flagged as a pseudogene. CDR3 length: 18 residues. CDR3 protein: CASSSYGTGCPREAKLFF. The CDR3 DNA is TGTGCCAGCAGCTCATACGGGACAGGATGCCCAAGAGAAGCAAAACTGTTTTTT.

V gene TRBV27 combines with J gene TRBJ2-2; a weak D match, TRBD1 (6 bases). Trimming cost V 7 bases and J 1 base, with 16 bases left between them. This CDR3 comprises 16 residues. Germline assignment: CDR1 MNHEY and CDR2 SMNVEV (reference sequence). The CDR3 DNA is TGTGCCAGCACCCTCTGGGGACACTTGAACACCGGGGAGCTGTTTTTT. Translated: CASTLWGHLNTGELFF.

This clone was seen a handful of times. The chain combines TRBV6-2 or TRBV6-3 with TRBJ2-7; D gene uncertain. The CDR3 is 14 amino acids. Germline V gene sequence: CDR1 MNHEY, CDR2 SVGEGT. Trimming left V 5 bases short and J 4 bases short, with 15 bases between. CDR3 nucleotide sequence: TGTGCCAGCAGTCGCCTGGGCGCCGGTTACGAGCAGTACTTC. As protein: CASSRLGAGYEQYF.

The chain links TRBV5-3 to TRBJ1-2; a possible D gene is TRBD1 (5 bases). TRBV5-3 is an ORF, with its function uncertain. V shed 2 bases and J shed 5 bases, with 13 bases lying between them. The CDR3 has 14 amino acids. The chain's CDR3 is CARSFWQGLYGYTF. CDR3 in DNA: TGTGCCAGAAGCTTCTGGCAGGGCCTATATGGCTACACCTTC.

This clone was observed a single time. The J gene is TRBJ2-3, the V gene TRBV11-3; 9 bases are a match to TRBD2. Trimming cost V 2 bases and J 2 bases; bases outside gene matches: 5. Germline assignment: CDR1 SGHNT and CDR2 YENEEA. The CDR3 consists of 16 residues. The CDR3 nucleotides are TGTGCCAGCAGCTTATCCGGGACTAGCCCCACAGATACGCAGTATTTT. This sequence encodes CASSLSGTSPTDTQYF.

The chain recombines TRBV28 with TRBJ2-7; D might be TRBD1 or TRBD2, each matching 5 bases. The CDR3 totals 14 residues. Germline assignment: CDR1 MDHEN and CDR2 SYDVKM. Trimming stripped 6 bases from V and 0 bases from J, with 12 bases between. CDR3 protein: CASRLGVSSYEQYF. The DNA of the CDR3 is TGTGCCAGCAGACTAGGGGTAAGCTCCTACGAGCAGTACTTC.

The chain carries TRBV5-1 and TRBJ2-7; no firm D call. Germline CDR1 reads SGHRS; CDR2 reads YFSETQ. CDR3 length: 17 residues. Trimming stripped 0 bases from V and 2 bases from J, with 18 bases between. The CDR3 bases are TGCGCCAGCAGCTTGGAGGTAGGCAGCGAGATTACCTACGAGCAGTACTTC. Protein product: CASSLEVGSEITYEQYF.

The CDR3 spells CASTTPDLSKAFF. The CDR3 nucleotides are TGTGCCAGTACGACACCGGATCTTTCGAAGGCTTTCTTT. The chain carries TRBV19 and TRBJ1-1, with unresolved D. V lost 7 bases to trimming and J lost 11 bases, with 20 bases between them. The CDR3 has 13 residues. Germline loops: CDR1 LNHDA, CDR2 SQIVND (reference sequence).

The chain joins TRBV5-1 to TRBJ2-6; D unclear. The V gene's germline CDR1 is SGHRS and CDR2 YFSETQ. The V and J ends lost 4 bases and 0 bases respectively, with 8 bases between them. The CDR3 length is 15 residues. CDR3 sequence reads: CASSGQFSGANVLTF. DNA for the CDR3: TGCGCCAGCAGCGGGCAATTCTCTGGGGCCAACGTCCTGACTTTC.

J is TRBJ2-7 and V is TRBV19, with unresolved D. Germline assignment: CDR1 LNHDA and CDR2 SQIVND (reference sequence). The length of the CDR3 is 14 residues. Trimming cost V 4 bases and J 0 bases, with 10 bases left between them. The CDR3: CASSTRASSYEQYF. As DNA, the CDR3 is TGTGCCAGTAGTACTCGGGCCAGCTCCTACGAGCAGTACTTC.